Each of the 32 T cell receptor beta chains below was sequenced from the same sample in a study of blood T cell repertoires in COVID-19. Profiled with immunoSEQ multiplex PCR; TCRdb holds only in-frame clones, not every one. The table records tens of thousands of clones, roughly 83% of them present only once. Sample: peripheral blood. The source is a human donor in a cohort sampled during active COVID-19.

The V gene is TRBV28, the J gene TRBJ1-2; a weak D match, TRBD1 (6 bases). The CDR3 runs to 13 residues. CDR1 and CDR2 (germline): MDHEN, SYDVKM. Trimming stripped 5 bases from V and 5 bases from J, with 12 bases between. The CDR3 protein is CASSLPTGYGYTF. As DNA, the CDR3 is TGTGCCAGCAGTCTCCCCACAGGGTATGGCTACACCTTC.

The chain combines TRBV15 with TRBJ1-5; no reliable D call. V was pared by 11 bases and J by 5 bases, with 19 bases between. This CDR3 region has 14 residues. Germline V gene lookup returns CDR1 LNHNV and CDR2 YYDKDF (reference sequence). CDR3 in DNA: TGTGCCGTCCGGGAGGGCATCTCGGATCAGCCCCAGCATTTT. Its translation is CAVREGISDQPQHF. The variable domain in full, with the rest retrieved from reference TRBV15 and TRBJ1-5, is DAMVIQNPRYQVTQFGKPVTLSCSQTLNHNVMYWYQQKSSQAPKLLFHYYDKDFNNEADTPDNFQSRRPNTSFCFLDIRSPGLGDTAMYLCAVREGISDQPQHFGDGTRLSIL.

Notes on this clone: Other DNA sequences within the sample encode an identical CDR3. This CDR3 is CASSRLGTGEKLFF. The CDR3 nucleotides read TGTGCCAGCAGCCGTTTGGGGACTGGTGAAAAACTGTTTTTT. This rearrangement joins TRBV3-1 (or the pseudogene TRBV3-2) to TRBJ1-4; tentatively, D is TRBD1 (5 bases). This CDR3 is built from 14 residues. The V gene's germline CDR1 is LGHDT and CDR2 YNNKEL (reference sequence). V was cut by 4 bases and J by 7 bases, with 13 bases left in between.

The CDR3 is CASSLGASGGSYEQYF. In DNA form, the CDR3 reads TGTGCCAGCAGCTTGGGGGCTAGCGGGGGCTCCTACGAGCAGTACTTC. V is TRBV5-4 and J is TRBJ2-7; 10 bases align to TRBD2. V was pared by 0 bases and J by 0 bases, with 3 bases of the junction left unmatched. The germline gives CDR1 SGHNT, CDR2 YYREEE (reference sequence). CDR3 length: 16 residues.

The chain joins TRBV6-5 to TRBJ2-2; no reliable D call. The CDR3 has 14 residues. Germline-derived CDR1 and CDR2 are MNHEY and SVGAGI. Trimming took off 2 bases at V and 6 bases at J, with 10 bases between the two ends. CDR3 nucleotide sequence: TGTGCCAGCAGTTACAGGCTAGACGCCGGGGAGCTGTTTTTT. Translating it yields CASSYRLDAGELFF.

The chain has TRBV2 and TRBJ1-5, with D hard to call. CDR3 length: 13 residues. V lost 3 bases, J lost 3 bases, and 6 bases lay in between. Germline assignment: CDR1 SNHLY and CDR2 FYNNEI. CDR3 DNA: TGTGCCAGCAGTGAGGGCAACAATCAGCCCCAGCATTTT. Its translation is CASSEGNNQPQHF.

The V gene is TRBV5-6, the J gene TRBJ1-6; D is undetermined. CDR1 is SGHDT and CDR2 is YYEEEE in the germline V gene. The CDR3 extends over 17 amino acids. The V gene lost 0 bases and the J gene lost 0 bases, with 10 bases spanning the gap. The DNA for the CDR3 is TGTGCCAGCAGCTTGGTGGCCGCTAGCTCCTATAATTCACCCCTCCACTTT. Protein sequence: CASSLVAASSYNSPLHF.

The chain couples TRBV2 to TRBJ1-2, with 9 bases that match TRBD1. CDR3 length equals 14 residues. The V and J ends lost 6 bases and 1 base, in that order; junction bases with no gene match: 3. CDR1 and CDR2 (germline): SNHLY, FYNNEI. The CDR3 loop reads CASRRDRDNYGYTF. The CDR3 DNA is TGTGCCAGCAGGCGGGACAGGGATAACTATGGCTACACCTTC.

DNA of the CDR3: TGTGCCAGCAGTTTAAGAGAGAACACTGAAGCTTTCTTT. Translation gives CASSLRENTEAFF. The chain carries TRBV12-3 or TRBV12-4 and TRBJ1-1; D ambiguous. The CDR3 runs to 13 residues. V lost 2 bases and J 1 base, leaving 5 bases between the germline ends.

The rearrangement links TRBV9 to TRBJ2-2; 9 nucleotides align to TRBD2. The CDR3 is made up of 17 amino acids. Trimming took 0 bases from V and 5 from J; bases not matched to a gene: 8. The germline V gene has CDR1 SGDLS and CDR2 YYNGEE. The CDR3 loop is CASSVGAGGSLTGELFF. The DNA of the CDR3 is TGTGCCAGCAGCGTAGGAGCGGGGGGCTCTTTAACCGGGGAGCTGTTTTTT.

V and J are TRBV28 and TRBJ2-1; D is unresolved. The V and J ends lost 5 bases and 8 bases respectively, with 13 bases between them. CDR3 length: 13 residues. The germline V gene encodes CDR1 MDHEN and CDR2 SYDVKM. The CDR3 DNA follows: TGTGCCAGCAGTCCTAATATAGTTGATGAGCAGTTCTTC. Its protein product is CASSPNIVDEQFF.

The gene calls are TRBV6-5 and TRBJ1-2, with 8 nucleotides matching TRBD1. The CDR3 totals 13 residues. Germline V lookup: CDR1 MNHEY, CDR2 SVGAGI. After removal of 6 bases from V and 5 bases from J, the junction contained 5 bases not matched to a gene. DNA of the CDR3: TGTGCCAGCAGACGACAGGGGTCTTATGGCTACACCTTC. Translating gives CASRRQGSYGYTF.

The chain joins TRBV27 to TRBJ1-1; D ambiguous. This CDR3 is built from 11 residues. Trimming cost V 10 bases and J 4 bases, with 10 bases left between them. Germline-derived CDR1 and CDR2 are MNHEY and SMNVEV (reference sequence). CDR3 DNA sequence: TGTGCCACCTCGGAGGGCACTGAAGCTTTCTTT. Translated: CATSEGTEAFF.

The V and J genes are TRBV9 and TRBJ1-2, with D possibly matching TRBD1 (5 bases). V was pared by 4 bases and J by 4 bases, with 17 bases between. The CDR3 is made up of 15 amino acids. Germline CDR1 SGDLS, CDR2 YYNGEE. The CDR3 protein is CASSPRGGEIYGYTF. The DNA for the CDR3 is TGTGCCAGCAGCCCCCGCGGGGGAGAGATCTATGGCTACACCTTC.

DNA of the CDR3: TGCGCCAGCAGCTTTAGCGGGAGGGCCGGCGAGCAGTACTTC. Protein: CASSFSGRAGEQYF. V and J are TRBV5-1 and TRBJ2-7; 11 nucleotides match TRBD2. Losses at the gene ends were 2 bases for V and 6 bases for J; bases not matched to a gene: 4. The germline gives CDR1 SGHRS, CDR2 YFSETQ. CDR3 size: 14 residues.

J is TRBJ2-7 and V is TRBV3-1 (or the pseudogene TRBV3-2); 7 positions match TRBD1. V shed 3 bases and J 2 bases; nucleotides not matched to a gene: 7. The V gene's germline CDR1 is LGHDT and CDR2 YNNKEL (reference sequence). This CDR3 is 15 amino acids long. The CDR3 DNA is TGTGCCAGCAGCCAGCCGGGGACAGCAACCTACGAGCAGTACTTC. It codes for CASSQPGTATYEQYF.

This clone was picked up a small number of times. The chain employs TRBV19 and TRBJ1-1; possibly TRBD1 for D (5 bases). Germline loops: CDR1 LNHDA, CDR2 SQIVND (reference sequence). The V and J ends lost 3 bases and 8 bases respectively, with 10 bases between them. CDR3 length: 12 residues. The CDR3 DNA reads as TGTGCCAGTAGTATGGGGGGGACCGAAGCTTTCTTT. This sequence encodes CASSMGGTEAFF.

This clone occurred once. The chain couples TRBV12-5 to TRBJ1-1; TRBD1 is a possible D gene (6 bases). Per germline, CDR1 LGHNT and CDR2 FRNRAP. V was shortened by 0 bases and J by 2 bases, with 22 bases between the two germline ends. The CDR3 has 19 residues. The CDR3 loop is CASGLVLFPGRDTNTEAFF. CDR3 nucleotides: TGTGCTAGTGGTTTGGTACTCTTCCCGGGCCGGGACACAAACACTGAAGCTTTCTTT.

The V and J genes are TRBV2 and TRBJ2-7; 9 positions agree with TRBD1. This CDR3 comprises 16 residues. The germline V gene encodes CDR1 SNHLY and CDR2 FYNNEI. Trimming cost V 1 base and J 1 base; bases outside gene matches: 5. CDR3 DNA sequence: TGTGCCAGCAGTGAAGAAGGGACAGGGATTTCCTACGAGCAGTACTTC. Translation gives CASSEEGTGISYEQYF.

DNA for the CDR3: TGTGCCGGTAGGTGGAGCGGGGAGCTGTTTTTT. It specifies CAGRWSGELFF. The rearrangement uses TRBV21-1 and TRBJ2-2; the table's D call TRBD2 went unverified against the DNA. TRBV21-1 constitutes a pseudogene. The CDR3 totals 11 residues.

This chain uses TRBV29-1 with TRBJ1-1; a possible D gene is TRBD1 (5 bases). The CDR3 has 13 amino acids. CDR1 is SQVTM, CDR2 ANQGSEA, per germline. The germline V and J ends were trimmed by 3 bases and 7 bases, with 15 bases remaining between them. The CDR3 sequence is CSVEVSLGGEAFF. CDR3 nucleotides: TGCAGCGTTGAGGTGTCCTTGGGGGGTGAAGCTTTCTTT.

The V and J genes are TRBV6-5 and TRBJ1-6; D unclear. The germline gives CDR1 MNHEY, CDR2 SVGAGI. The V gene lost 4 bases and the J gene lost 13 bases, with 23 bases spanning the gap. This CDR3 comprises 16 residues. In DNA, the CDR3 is TGTGCCAGCAGTTTGATTCGGGAAGTTCGACCGAGGCCCCTCCACTTT. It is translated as CASSLIREVRPRPLHF.

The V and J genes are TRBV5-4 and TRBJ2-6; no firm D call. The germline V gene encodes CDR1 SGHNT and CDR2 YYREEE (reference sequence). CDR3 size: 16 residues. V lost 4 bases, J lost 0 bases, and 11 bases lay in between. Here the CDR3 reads CASSPPSGSGANVLTF. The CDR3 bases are TGTGCCAGCAGCCCTCCGAGTGGCTCTGGGGCCAACGTCCTGACTTTC.

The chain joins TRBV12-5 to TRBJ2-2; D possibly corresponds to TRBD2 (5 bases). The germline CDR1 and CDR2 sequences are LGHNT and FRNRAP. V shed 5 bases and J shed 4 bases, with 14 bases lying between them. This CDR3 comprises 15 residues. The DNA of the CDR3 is TGTGCTAGTGGTAACTCGGACTTCTCCACCGGGGAGCTGTTTTTT. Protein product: CASGNSDFSTGELFF.

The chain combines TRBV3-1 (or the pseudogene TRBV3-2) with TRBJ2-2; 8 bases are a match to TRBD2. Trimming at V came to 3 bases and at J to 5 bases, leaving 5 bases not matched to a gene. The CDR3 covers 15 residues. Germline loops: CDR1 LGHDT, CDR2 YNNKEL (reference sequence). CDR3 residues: CASSHWASGTGELFF. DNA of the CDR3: TGTGCCAGCAGCCACTGGGCTAGCGGGACCGGGGAGCTGTTTTTT.

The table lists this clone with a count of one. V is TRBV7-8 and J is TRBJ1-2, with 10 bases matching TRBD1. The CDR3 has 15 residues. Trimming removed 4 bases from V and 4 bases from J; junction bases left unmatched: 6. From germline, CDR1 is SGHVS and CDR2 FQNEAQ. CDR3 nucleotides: TGTGCCAGCAGCTATACGACAGGGGGCGGCTATGGCTACACCTTC. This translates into CASSYTTGGGYGYTF.

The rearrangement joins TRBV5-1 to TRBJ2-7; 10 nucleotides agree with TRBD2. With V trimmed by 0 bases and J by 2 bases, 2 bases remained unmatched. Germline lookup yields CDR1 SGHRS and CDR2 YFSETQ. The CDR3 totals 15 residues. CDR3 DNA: TGCGCCAGCAGCTTGGCCGGACTAGCGGCCTACGAGCAGTACTTC. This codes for CASSLAGLAAYEQYF.

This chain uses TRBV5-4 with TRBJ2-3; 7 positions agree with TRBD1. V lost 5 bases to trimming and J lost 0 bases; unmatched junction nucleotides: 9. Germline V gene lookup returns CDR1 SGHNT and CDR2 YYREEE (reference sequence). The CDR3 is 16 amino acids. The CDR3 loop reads CASRLGTARSTDTQYF. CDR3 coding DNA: TGTGCCAGCAGATTAGGGACAGCTCGTAGCACAGATACGCAGTATTTT.

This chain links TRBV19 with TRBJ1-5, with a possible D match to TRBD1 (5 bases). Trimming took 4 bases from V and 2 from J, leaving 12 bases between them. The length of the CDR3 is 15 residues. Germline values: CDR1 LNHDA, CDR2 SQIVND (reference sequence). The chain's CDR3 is CASSTNGGGNQPQHF. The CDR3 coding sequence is TGTGCCAGTAGTACCAACGGGGGAGGCAATCAGCCCCAGCATTTT.

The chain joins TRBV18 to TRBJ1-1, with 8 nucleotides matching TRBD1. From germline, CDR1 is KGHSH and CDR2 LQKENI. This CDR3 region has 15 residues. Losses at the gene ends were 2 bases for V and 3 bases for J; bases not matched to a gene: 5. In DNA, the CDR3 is TGTGCCAGCTCACCAATGCAGGGGGCGGACACTGAAGCTTTCTTT. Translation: CASSPMQGADTEAFF.

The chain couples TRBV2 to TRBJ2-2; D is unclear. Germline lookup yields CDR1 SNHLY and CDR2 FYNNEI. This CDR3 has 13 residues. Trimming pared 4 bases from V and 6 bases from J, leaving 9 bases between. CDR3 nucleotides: TGTGCCAGCAGTGGTCAGGCGTCCGGGGAGCTGTTTTTT. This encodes CASSGQASGELFF.

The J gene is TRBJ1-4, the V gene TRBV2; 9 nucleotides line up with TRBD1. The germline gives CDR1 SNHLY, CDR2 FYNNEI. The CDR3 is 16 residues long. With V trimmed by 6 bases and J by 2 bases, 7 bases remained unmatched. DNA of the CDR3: TGTGCCAGCAGCCGGGACAGGGCAGGGACTAATGAAAAACTGTTTTTT. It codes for CASSRDRAGTNEKLFF.